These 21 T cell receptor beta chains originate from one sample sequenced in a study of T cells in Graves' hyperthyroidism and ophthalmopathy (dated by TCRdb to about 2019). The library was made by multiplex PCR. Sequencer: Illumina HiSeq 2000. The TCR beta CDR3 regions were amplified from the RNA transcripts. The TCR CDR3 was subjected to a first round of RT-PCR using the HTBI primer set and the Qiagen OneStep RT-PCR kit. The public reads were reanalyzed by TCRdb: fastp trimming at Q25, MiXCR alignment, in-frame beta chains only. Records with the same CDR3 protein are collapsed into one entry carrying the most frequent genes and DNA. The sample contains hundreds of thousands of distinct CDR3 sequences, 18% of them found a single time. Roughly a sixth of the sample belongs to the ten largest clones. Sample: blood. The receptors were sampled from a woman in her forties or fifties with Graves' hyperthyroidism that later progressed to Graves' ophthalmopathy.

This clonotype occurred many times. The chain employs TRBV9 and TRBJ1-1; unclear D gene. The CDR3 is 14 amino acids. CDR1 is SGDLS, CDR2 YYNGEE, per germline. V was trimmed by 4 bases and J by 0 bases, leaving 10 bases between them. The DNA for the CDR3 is TGTGCCAGCAGCCCGTCACGGTTGAACACTGAAGCTTTCTTT. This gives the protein CASSPSRLNTEAFF. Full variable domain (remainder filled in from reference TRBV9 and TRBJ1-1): DSGVTQTPKHLITATGQRVTLRCSPRSGDLSVYWYQQSLDQGLQFLIQYYNGEERAKGNILERFSAQQFPDLHSELNLSSLELGDSALYFCASSPSRLNTEAFFGQGTRLTVV.

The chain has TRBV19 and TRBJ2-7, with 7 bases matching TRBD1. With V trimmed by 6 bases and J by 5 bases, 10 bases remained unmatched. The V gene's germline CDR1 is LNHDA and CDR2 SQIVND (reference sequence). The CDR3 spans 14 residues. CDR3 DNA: TGTGCCAGTAGCCCTACCGACAGGGTGGACGAGCAGTACTTC. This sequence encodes CASSPTDRVDEQYF.

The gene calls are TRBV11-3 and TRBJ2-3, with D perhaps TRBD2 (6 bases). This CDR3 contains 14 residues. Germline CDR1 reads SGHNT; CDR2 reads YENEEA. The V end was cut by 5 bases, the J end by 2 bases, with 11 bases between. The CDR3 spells CASSRRRDTDTQYF. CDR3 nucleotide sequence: TGTGCCAGCAGCCGGAGGAGGGACACAGATACGCAGTATTTT.

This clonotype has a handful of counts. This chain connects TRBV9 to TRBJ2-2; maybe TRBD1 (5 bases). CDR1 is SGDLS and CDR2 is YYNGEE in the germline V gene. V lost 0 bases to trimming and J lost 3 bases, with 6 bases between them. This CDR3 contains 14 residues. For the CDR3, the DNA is TGTGCCAGCAGCGTAGTCAGGGACACCGGGGAGCTGTTTTTT. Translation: CASSVVRDTGELFF.

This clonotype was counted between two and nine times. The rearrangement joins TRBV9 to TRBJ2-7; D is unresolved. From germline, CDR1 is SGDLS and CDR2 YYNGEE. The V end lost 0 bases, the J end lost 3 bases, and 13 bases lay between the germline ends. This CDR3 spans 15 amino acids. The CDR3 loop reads CASSVEASENYEQYF. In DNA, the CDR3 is TGTGCCAGCAGCGTAGAAGCCTCCGAGAACTACGAGCAGTACTTC.

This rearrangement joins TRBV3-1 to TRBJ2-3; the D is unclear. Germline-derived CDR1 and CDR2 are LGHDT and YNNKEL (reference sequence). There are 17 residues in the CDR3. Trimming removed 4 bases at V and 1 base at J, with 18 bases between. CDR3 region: CASSRLYSLRRTDTQYF. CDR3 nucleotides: TGTGCCAGCAGCCGACTCTACAGCCTACGCCGCACAGATACGCAGTATTTT.

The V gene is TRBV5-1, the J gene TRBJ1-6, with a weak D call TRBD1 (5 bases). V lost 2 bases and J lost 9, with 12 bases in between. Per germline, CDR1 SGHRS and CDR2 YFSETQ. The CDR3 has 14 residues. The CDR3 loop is CASSLWGSGSPLHF. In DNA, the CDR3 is TGCGCCAGCAGCTTATGGGGGTCGGGTTCACCCCTCCACTTT.

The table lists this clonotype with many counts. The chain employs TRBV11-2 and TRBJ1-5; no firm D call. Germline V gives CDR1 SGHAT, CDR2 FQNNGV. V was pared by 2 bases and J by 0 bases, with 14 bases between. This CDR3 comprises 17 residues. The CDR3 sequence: CASSLKPKIYSNQPQHF. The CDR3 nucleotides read TGTGCCAGCAGCTTAAAACCGAAGATATATAGCAATCAGCCCCAGCATTTT. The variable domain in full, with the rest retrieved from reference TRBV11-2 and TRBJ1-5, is EAGVAQSPRYKIIEKRQSVAFWCNPISGHATLYWYQQILGQGPKLLIQFQNNGVVDDSQLPKDRFSAERLKGVDSTLKIQPAKLEDSAVYLCASSLKPKIYSNQPQHFGDGTRLSIL.

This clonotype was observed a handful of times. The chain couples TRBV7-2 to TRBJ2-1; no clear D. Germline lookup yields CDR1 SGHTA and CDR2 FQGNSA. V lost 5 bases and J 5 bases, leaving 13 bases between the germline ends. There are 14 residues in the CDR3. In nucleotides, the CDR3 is TGTGCCAGCAGCCCCTTTTGGTCCGACAATGAGCAGTTCTTC. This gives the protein CASSPFWSDNEQFF.

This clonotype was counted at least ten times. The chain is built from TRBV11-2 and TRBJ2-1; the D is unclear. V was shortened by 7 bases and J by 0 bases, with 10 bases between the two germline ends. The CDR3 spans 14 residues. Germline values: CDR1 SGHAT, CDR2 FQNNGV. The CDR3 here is CASTVDGSYNEQFF. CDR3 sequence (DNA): TGTGCCAGCACCGTGGATGGCTCCTACAATGAGCAGTTCTTC.

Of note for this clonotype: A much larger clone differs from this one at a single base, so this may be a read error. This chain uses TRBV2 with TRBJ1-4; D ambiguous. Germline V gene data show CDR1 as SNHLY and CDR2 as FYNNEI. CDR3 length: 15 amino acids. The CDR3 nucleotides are TGTGCCAGCATCAACACCATTGCAACTAATGAAAGACTGTTTTTT. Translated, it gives CASINTIATNERLFF.

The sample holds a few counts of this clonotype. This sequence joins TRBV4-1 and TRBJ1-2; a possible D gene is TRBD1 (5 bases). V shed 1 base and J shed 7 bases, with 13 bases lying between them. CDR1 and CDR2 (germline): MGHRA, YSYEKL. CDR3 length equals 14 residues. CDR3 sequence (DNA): TGCGCCAGCAGCCAAGTTGGTCAGGGACTTGGCTACACCTTC. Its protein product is CASSQVGQGLGYTF.

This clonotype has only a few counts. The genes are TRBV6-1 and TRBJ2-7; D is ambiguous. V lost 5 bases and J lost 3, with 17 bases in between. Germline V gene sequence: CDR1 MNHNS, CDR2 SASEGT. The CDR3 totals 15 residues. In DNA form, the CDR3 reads TGTGCCAGCAGTTCCCTTCAGAACATGGGCTACGAGCAGTACTTC. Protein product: CASSSLQNMGYEQYF.

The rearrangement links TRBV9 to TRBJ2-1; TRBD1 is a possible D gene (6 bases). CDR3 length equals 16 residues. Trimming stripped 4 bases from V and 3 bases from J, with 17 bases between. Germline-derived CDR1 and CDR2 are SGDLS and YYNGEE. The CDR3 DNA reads TGTGCCAGCAGCCCCGATACTGGGACAAACTACAATGAGCAGTTCTTC. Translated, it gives CASSPDTGTNYNEQFF.

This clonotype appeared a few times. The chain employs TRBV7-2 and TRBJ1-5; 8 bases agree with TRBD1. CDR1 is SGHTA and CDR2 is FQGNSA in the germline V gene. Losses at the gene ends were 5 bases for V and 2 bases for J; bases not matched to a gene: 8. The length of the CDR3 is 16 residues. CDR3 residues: CASSPTTGAGNQPQHF. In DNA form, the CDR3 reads TGTGCCAGCAGCCCAACGACAGGGGCGGGCAATCAGCCCCAGCATTTT. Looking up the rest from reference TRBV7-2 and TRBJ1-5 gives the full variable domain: GAGVSQSPSNKVTEKGKDVELRCDPISGHTALYWYRQSLGQGLEFLIYFQGNSAPDKSGLPSDRFSAERTGGSVSTLTIQRTQQEDSAVYLCASSPTTGAGNQPQHFGDGTRLSIL.

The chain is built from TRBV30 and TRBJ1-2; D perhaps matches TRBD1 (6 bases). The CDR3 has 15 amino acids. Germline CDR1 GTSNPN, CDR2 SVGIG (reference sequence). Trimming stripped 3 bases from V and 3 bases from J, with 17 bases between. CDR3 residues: CAWSASRGLDYGYTF. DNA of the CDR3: TGTGCCTGGAGCGCCAGCAGGGGTTTGGACTATGGCTACACCTTC.

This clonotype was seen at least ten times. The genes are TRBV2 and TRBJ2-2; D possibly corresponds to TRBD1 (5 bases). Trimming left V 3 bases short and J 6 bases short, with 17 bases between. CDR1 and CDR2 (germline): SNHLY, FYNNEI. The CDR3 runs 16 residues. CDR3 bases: TGTGCCAGCAGTGATCCGACAGCTATCGATGCCGGGGAGCTGTTTTTT. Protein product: CASSDPTAIDAGELFF.

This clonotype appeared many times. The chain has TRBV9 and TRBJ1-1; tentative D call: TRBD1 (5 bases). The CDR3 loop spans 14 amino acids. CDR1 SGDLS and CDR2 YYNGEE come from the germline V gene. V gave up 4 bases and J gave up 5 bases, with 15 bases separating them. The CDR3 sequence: CASSFTGGITEAFF. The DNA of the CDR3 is TGTGCCAGCAGCTTTACGGGGGGAATAACTGAAGCTTTCTTT.

CDR3 loop: CASSARVSDTEAFF. CDR3 DNA: TGTGCCAGCAGCGCCCGGGTTTCGGACACTGAAGCTTTCTTT. The chain joins TRBV7-2 to TRBJ1-1; no clear D gene. CDR3 length: 14 residues. In germline, CDR1 is SGHTA, CDR2 FQGNSA. Trimming shortened V by 5 bases and J by 3 bases, and 13 bases separated the two germline ends.

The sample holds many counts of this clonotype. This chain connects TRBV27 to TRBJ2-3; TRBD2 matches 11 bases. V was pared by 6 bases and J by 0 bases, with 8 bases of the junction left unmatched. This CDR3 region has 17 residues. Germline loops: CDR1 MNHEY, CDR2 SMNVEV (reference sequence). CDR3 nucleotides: TGTGCCAGCAGGCTAACTAGCGGGGGCCTTAGCACAGATACGCAGTATTTT. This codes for CASRLTSGGLSTDTQYF.

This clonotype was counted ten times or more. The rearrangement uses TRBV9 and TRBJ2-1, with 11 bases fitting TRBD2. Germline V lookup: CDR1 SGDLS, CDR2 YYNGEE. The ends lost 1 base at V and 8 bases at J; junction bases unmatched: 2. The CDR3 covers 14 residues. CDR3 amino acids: CASSVSSGRDEQFF. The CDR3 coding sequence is TGTGCCAGCAGCGTAAGTAGCGGGAGGGATGAGCAGTTCTTC.